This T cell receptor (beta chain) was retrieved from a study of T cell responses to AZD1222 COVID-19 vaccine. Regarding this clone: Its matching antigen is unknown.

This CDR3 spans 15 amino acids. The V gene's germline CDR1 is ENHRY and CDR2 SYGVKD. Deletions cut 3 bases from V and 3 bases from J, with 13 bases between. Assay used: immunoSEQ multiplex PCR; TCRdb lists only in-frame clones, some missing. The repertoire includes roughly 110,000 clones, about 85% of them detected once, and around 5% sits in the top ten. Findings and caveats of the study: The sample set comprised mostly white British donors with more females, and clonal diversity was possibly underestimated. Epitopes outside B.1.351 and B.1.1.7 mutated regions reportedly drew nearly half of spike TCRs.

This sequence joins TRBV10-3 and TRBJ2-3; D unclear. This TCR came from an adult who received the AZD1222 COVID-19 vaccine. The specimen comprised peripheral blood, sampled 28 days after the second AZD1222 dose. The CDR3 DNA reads TGTGCCATCAGTGAAAGCCCGTTAGAGACAGATACGCAGTATTTT. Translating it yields CAISESPLETDTQYF.